This T cell receptor beta chain comes out of a study of blood T cells in healthy people across ages. Researchers isolated at least 7 million PBMCs per sample. Germline CDR1 and CDR2: MGHDK and SYGVNS. Trimming shortened V by 5 bases and J by 0 bases, and 14 bases separated the two germline ends. This CDR3 spans 15 amino acids. A J-beta primer mix and a sample-barcoded 5' primer were used in a second PCR of about 7 to 12 cycles. TCRdb reanalysed the 5' RACE reads using MiXCR and keeps one entry per CDR3 protein. Among over 450,000 distinct CDR3 sequences, more than 20% were seen once, and the ten largest hold roughly 9.4%. The sample also formed part of further work on T cells of mothers and their children.

The chain joins TRBV25-1 to TRBJ2-7; D is perhaps TRBD2 (7 bases). The clonotype was recovered from a boy younger than 18 in good health. Sequencing was performed on blood. CDR3: CASSWGGHSSYEQYF. Written as DNA, the CDR3 is TGTGCCAGCAGTTGGGGGGGGCACAGCTCCTACGAGCAGTACTTC.